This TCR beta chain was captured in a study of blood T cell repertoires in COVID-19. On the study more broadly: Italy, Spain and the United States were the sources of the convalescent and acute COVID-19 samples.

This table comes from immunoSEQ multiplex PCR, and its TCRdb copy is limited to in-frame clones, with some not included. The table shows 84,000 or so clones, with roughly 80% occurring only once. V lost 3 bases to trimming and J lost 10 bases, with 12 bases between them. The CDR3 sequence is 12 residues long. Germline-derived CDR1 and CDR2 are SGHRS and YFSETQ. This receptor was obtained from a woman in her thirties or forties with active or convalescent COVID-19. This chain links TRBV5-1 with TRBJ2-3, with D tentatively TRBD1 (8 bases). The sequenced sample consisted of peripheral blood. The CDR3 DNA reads TGCGCCAGCAGCTCGGGGGGACAGGCGCAGTATTTT. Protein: CASSSGGQAQYF.